These 9 T cell receptor beta chains were all obtained from the same sample, sequenced in a study of T-cell reconstitution after alpha-beta-depleted transplantation in children. Unique molecular identifiers were incorporated when the TCRbeta library was constructed. TCRdb independently ran MiXCR on the PCR reads; one entry per CDR3 protein. The sample shows about 90,000 distinct CDR3 sequences, 15% to 18% of them seen only once. The sequenced sample was PBMCs, mostly from graft donor cells, obtained 180 days after TCRalphabeta/CD19-depleted stem cell transplant. All receptors derive from a male patient under 10 years old who had a stem cell transplant for acute lymphoblastic leukemia, so the T cells may come from the graft donor.

The genes are TRBV5-1 and TRBJ2-3; D is perhaps TRBD2 (6 bases). V lost 4 bases to trimming and J lost 0 bases, with 12 bases between them. Germline CDR1 and CDR2: SGHRS and YFSETQ. CDR3 length: 15 residues. CDR3 in amino acids: CASSGAGTSTDTQYF. The CDR3 DNA reads as TGCGCCAGCAGCGGGGCGGGGACCAGCACAGATACGCAGTATTTT.

This clonotype was seen a single time. Sequence at one end of the junction differs from germline and may be a read error. The chain carries TRBV6-5 and TRBJ1-2, with D perhaps TRBD1 (5 bases). This CDR3 is built from 17 residues. Germline assignment: CDR1 MNHEY and CDR2 SVGAGI. The CDR3 region has the DNA TGTGCCAGCAGTTACTCGGCCACAAGAGGGGCTAACTATGGCGACACCTTC. It yields the protein CASSYSATRGANYGDTF.

Only one count was recorded for this clonotype. The rearrangement links TRBV6-1 to TRBJ2-2; a weak D match, TRBD1 (6 bases). Germline CDR1 and CDR2: MNHNS and SASEGT. The V end lost 6 bases, the J end lost 5 bases, and 13 bases lay between the germline ends. The CDR3 has 14 residues. The CDR3, as DNA: TGTGCCAGCAGAGGACAGCCGGGGACCGGGGAGCTGTTTTTT. Translation: CASRGQPGTGELFF.

There are a few counts of this clonotype. This chain uses TRBV28 with TRBJ2-5; unclear D gene. V was cut by 6 bases and J by 5 bases, with 4 bases left in between. Germline CDR1 MDHEN, CDR2 SYDVKM. The CDR3 runs 10 residues. DNA of the CDR3: TGTGCCAGCAGCGTGGAGACCCAGTACTTC. Translation: CASSVETQYF.

This clonotype was found a few times. V usage is TRBV5-5 and J usage is TRBJ2-1; D possibly corresponds to TRBD2 (6 bases). The CDR3 spans 13 residues. V dropped 2 bases and J dropped 8 bases, with 11 bases sitting between them. Germline assignment: CDR1 SGHKS and CDR2 YYEKEE (reference sequence). For the CDR3, the DNA is TGTGCCAGCAGCTTTGCGGGGTCTTATGAGCAGTTCTTC. Amino acids: CASSFAGSYEQFF. Using reference TRBV5-5 and TRBJ2-1 for the parts outside the CDR3, the full variable domain is DAGVTQSPTHLIKTRGQQVTLRCSPISGHKSVSWYQQVLGQGPQFIFQYYEKEERGRGNFPDRFSARQFPNYSSELNVNALLLGDSALYLCASSFAGSYEQFFGPGTRLTVL.

In this sample, this clonotype turned up a few times. V and J are TRBV13 and TRBJ2-2; D may be TRBD1 (5 bases). The ends were cut back, 5 bases at V and 9 bases at J, with 16 bases in the middle. Germline V gene data show CDR1 as PRHDT and CDR2 as FYEKMQ (reference sequence). The CDR3 runs to 14 residues. DNA of the CDR3: TGTGCCAGCAGCCCTAGGGGCAAGCTGCGGGAGCTGTTTTTT. Protein product: CASSPRGKLRELFF.

The J gene is TRBJ2-2, the V gene TRBV12-3 or TRBV12-4; 9 positions match TRBD1. The length of the CDR3 is 18 residues. V gave up 5 bases and J gave up 0 bases; unmatched junction bases: 10. The CDR3 sequence: CASSPPGQGLANTGELFF. CDR3 bases: TGTGCCAGCAGTCCTCCGGGACAGGGCCTCGCGAACACCGGGGAGCTGTTTTTT.

This clonotype was found a few times. The chain is built from TRBV15 and TRBJ2-7, with D perhaps matching TRBD1 or TRBD2 (5 bases each). The CDR3 sequence is 17 residues long. The V end was cut by 0 bases, the J end by 3 bases, with 18 bases between. Germline CDR1 and CDR2: LNHNV and YYDKDF (reference sequence). The CDR3 region has the DNA TGTGCCACCAGCAGAGATGATTTCGGGGCCCGGAGCTACGAGCAGTACTTC. Translating gives CATSRDDFGARSYEQYF.

This clonotype showed up just a few times. V usage is TRBV27 and J usage is TRBJ2-2, with D possibly TRBD1 on 6 matching bases. This CDR3 has 17 amino acids. Germline CDR1 and CDR2: MNHEY and SMNVEV (reference sequence). V lost 4 bases to trimming and J lost 2 bases, with 17 bases between them. The CDR3 DNA reads TGTGCCAGCAGTTCCCCCGGGACATCCTCTAACACCGGGGAGCTGTTTTTT. This translates into CASSSPGTSSNTGELFF.